A selection of T cell receptor beta chains follows, all from one sample in a study of blood T cell repertoires in COVID-19. The assay was immunoSEQ multiplex PCR, and TCRdb's table has in-frame clones only and misses some. The sample holds fewer than 250,000 clones; 88% are singletons and the top ten take roughly 14%. The sequencing sample was made of PBMCs or T cells enriched from blood (not recorded which). The receptors come from a woman aged 45-65 years with acute COVID-19. CDR3s include the opening cysteine and the closing phenylalanine or tryptophan. D genes are given only for firm matches. Rows may omit the clone size; those that give it use once, few, many or a size class.

CDR3nt | CDR3aa | d_gene | abundance | j_gene | v_gene
TGTGCCAGCCAGGGGGAAAGCAGGGGTAACTATGGCTACACCTTC | CASQGESRGNYGYTF | TRBD1 | - | TRBJ1-2 | TRBV3-1/TRBV3-2
TGTGCCAGCAGCTTAACGGGCCGGCGGGAGGTCCGGGACGAGCAGTACTTC | CASSLTGRREVRDEQYF | TRBD2 | - | TRBJ2-7 | TRBV7-3
TGTGCCACCTTAGCGGGAGGGCCAGATACGCAGTATTTT | CATLAGGPDTQYF | TRBD2 | - | TRBJ2-3 | TRBV28
TGTGCCAGCAGCTGGGGCGGGACAGCGTCCTACGAGCAGTACTTC | CASSWGGTASYEQYF | - | - | TRBJ2-7 | TRBV5-6
TGCAGCGTTGGGGGACAGGCCTACGAGCAGTACTTC | CSVGGQAYEQYF | TRBD1 | - | TRBJ2-7 | TRBV29-1
TGTGCCAGCTCCTCTAGGTTCAAAGCAGATACGCAGTATTTT | CASSSRFKADTQYF | - | - | TRBJ2-3 | TRBV2
TGTGCCAGCAGCGGACCCTCACAGGGAAACTATGGCTACACCTTC | CASSGPSQGNYGYTF | - | once | TRBJ1-2 | TRBV6-2/TRBV6-3
TGTGCCAGCAGTGAAGGATGGAGGGCGAACAATGAGCAGTTCTTC | CASSEGWRANNEQFF | - | - | TRBJ2-1 | TRBV6-1
TGTGCCAGTACCCAAGAGGGACAGGGGTATCAGCCCCAGCATTTT | CASTQEGQGYQPQHF | TRBD1 | - | TRBJ1-5 | TRBV19
TGTGCCAGCAGCTACGGGACTAGCGACACAGATACGCAGTATTTT | CASSYGTSDTDTQYF | TRBD2 | - | TRBJ2-3 | TRBV7-9
TGCAGCGTTAAATGGCAGGAAAATTCACCCCTCCACTTT | CSVKWQENSPLHF | - | many | TRBJ1-6 | TRBV29-1
TGTGCCAGCAGTCAATACAGGGGGCTATACAATCAGCCCCAGCATTTT | CASSQYRGLYNQPQHF | TRBD1 | few | TRBJ1-5 | TRBV28
TGTGCCAGCAGTGTTGAGGGGACAGAAAATTCACCCCTCCACTTT | CASSVEGTENSPLHF | TRBD1 | few | TRBJ1-6 | TRBV2
TGCGCCAGCAGCTTGGCCCAGCGGGAATTCTACGAGCAGTACTTC | CASSLAQREFYEQYF | TRBD2 | - | TRBJ2-7 | TRBV5-1
TGCAGCGGGTCAGGGGGCGGCAAGACCCAGTACTTC | CSGSGGGKTQYF | TRBD1 | - | TRBJ2-5 | TRBV29-1
TGTGCCAGCAGCTTCCTTCTAGCGGGAGTTGCAGATACGCAGTATTTT | CASSFLLAGVADTQYF | TRBD2 | few | TRBJ2-3 | TRBV7-9
TGCGCCAGCAGCTCTTTGGAGCGGGGTCAGCCCCAGCATTTT | CASSSLERGQPQHF | - | - | TRBJ1-5 | TRBV4-1
TGTGCCATCAGCAGAGACAGCCTCACCGGGGAGCTGTTTTTT | CAISRDSLTGELFF | - | - | TRBJ2-2 | TRBV10-3
TGTGCCAGCACCGGACAGGTTGGACCTAATGAGCAGTTCTTC | CASTGQVGPNEQFF | TRBD1 | - | TRBJ2-1 | TRBV28
TGTGCCAGTAGTATAAGGGACAGCTCAATTAGCAATCAGCCCCAGCATTTT | CASSIRDSSISNQPQHF | TRBD1 | - | TRBJ1-5 | TRBV19
TGCGCCAGCAGCCAAGGTACAGCGGGAGCTTCTACCGGGGAGCTGTTTTTT | CASSQGTAGASTGELFF | TRBD2 | - | TRBJ2-2 | TRBV4-3
TGTGCCAGCAGACGGGAAAATAATTCACCCCTCCACTTT | CASRRENNSPLHF | - | - | TRBJ1-6 | TRBV6-5
TGCGCCAGCAGTGGGACAGGGGGCTACGAGCAGTACTTC | CASSGTGGYEQYF | TRBD1 | - | TRBJ2-7 | TRBV5-1
TGTGCCAGCAGGGCCGGACAGGTAGGGGACTACGAGCAGTACTTC | CASRAGQVGDYEQYF | TRBD1 | - | TRBJ2-7 | TRBV28
TGTGCCAGCTCACCTCCAGGGGGTCGGTACGAGCAGTACTTC | CASSPPGGRYEQYF | TRBD1 | - | TRBJ2-7 | TRBV18
TGTGCCAGCAGCCAAGACGGCGGGGTTAGGGAAAAACTGTTTTTT | CASSQDGGVREKLFF | - | - | TRBJ1-4 | TRBV14
TGTGCCAGCAGCTTAACACCCAGGGATGGCTACACCTTC | CASSLTPRDGYTF | - | - | TRBJ1-2 | TRBV7-2
TGTGCCAGCAGTCACGGGAGGGCCGGACCCGGGGAGCTGTTTTTT | CASSHGRAGPGELFF | TRBD2 | - | TRBJ2-2 | TRBV6-2/TRBV6-3
TGCGCCAGCAGCGTTGGCGGGGGGGACTACGAGCAGTACTTC | CASSVGGGDYEQYF | TRBD2 | - | TRBJ2-7 | TRBV5-1
TGTGCCAGCAGTTTATCCAGGGCGCCCATCTATGGCTACACCTTC | CASSLSRAPIYGYTF | - | - | TRBJ1-2 | TRBV27
TGTGCCAGCAGTGATCTATACAATGAGCAGTTCTTC | CASSDLYNEQFF | - | - | TRBJ2-1 | TRBV6-4
TGTGCCAGCTCTAGGGGGTGGGAATACGCAGATACGCAGTATTTT | CASSRGWEYADTQYF | - | - | TRBJ2-3 | TRBV7-2
TGTGCCAGCAGTGAGACCGGGACAGGGTCTATCTCCTACGAGCAGTACTTC | CASSETGTGSISYEQYF | TRBD1 | - | TRBJ2-7 | TRBV28
TGTGCCAGCAGTGAAGCGCTCCGTGGACAGGCCCTAGATTATGGCTACACCTTC | CASSEALRGQALDYGYTF | TRBD1 | - | TRBJ1-2 | TRBV6-1
TGTGCCAGTGGAAGGACAGTTAATGAAAAACTGTTTTTT | CASGRTVNEKLFF | - | - | TRBJ1-4 | TRBV6-5